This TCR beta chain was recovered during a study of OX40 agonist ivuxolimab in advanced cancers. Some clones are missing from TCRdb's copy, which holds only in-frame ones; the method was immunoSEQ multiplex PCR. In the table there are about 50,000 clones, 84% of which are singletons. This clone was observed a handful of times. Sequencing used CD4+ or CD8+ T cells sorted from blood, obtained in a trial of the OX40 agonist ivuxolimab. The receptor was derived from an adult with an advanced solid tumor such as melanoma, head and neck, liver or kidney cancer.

The CDR3 sequence is CASNLNNQPQHF. CDR3 nucleotide sequence: TGTGCCAGCAATTTGAATAATCAGCCCCAGCATTTT. The chain carries TRBV28 and TRBJ1-5; no clear D gene. CDR1 and CDR2 from the germline V gene are MDHEN and SYDVKM. Trimming cost V 7 bases and J 4 bases, with 8 bases left between them. This CDR3 comprises 12 residues.